This is a list of T cell receptor beta chains from one sample in a study of CD8+ T cells in alopecia areata. Data came from immunoSEQ multiplex PCR; TCRdb stores just in-frame clones and leaves some out. The data hold tens of thousands of clones, with approximately 60% observed a single time. The sample in question was CD8+ T cells sorted from blood, obtained at week 0. Receptor source: a human donor with alopecia areata. CDR3s include the opening cysteine and the closing phenylalanine or tryptophan. Fields, in order: J gene, V gene, D gene, clone size, CDR3 DNA, CDR3 protein. A D gene is named only where the DNA matches it firmly. Clone size, where shown, is once, few, many, or a class for clones that have expanded.

J: TRBJ1-2; V: TRBV14; D: NA; size: NA; DNA: TGTGCCAGCAGCCAAGGGCGGCATGGCTACACCTTC; CDR3: CASSQGRHGYTF
J: TRBJ2-2; V: TRBV6-5; D: TRBD1; size: NA; DNA: TGTGCCAGCAGTTACGGGACAGGGGCCAACACCGGGGAGCTGTTTTTT; CDR3: CASSYGTGANTGELFF
J: TRBJ2-1; V: TRBV5-1; D: NA; size: NA; DNA: TGCGCCAGCAGCTCTACAGGTAGCTCCTACAATGAGCAGTTCTTC; CDR3: CASSSTGSSYNEQFF
J: TRBJ2-2; V: TRBV5-1; D: NA; size: NA; DNA: TGCGCCAGCAGCTTGGAAGCGGAGAGGTATACCGGGGAGCTGTTTTTT; CDR3: CASSLEAERYTGELFF
J: TRBJ2-1; V: TRBV7-9; D: NA; size: NA; DNA: TGTGCCAGCAGCGCACGGGGTCTAGGGGGTGATGAGCAGTTCTTC; CDR3: CASSARGLGGDEQFF
J: TRBJ2-5; V: TRBV29-1; D: NA; size: NA; DNA: TGCAGCTCTGCAGGGGATCAAGAGACCCAGTACTTC; CDR3: CSSAGDQETQYF
J: TRBJ2-1; V: TRBV7-3; D: NA; size: NA; DNA: TGTGCCAGCAGCCACTGGAGCTCCTACAATGAGCAGTTCTTC; CDR3: CASSHWSSYNEQFF
J: TRBJ2-2; V: TRBV7-6; D: NA; size: NA; DNA: TGTGCCAGCAGCTTGAGAGGGGCCGACGGGGAGCTGTTTTTT; CDR3: CASSLRGADGELFF
J: TRBJ2-7; V: TRBV27; D: TRBD1; size: NA; DNA: TGTGCCAGCGGGACAGGGGGTCACGAGCAGTACTTC; CDR3: CASGTGGHEQYF
J: TRBJ2-1; V: TRBV27; D: NA; size: NA; DNA: TGTGCCAGCAGTTCGGGATTTGAGCAGTTCTTC; CDR3: CASSSGFEQFF
J: TRBJ2-4; V: TRBV7-9; D: NA; size: NA; DNA: TGTGCCAGCAGCTTAGATCAGGGCCTAGCCAAAAACATTCAGTACTTC; CDR3: CASSLDQGLAKNIQYF
J: TRBJ2-3; V: TRBV4-1; D: NA; size: NA; DNA: TGCGCCAGCAGCCTAGGACCGCAACTCATCACAGATACGCAGTATTTT; CDR3: CASSLGPQLITDTQYF
J: TRBJ2-5; V: TRBV29-1; D: TRBD1; size: few; DNA: TGCAGCGCCCCAGGACAGGGATATAGGCCGGAGACCCAGTACTTC; CDR3: CSAPGQGYRPETQYF
J: TRBJ2-7; V: TRBV15; D: TRBD1; size: NA; DNA: TGTGCCACCAGCAGAGATGCGACAGGGGCCGGCTACGAGCAGTACTTC; CDR3: CATSRDATGAGYEQYF
J: TRBJ2-3; V: TRBV9; D: TRBD1; size: NA; DNA: TGTGCCAGCAGCGTCGAATGGACAGGGACAGATACGCAGTATTTT; CDR3: CASSVEWTGTDTQYF
J: TRBJ1-6; V: TRBV4-2; D: NA; size: NA; DNA: TGTGCCAGCAGCCAGTCTAGGCAGGGTAATTCACCCCTCCACTTT; CDR3: CASSQSRQGNSPLHF
J: TRBJ1-5; V: TRBV27; D: TRBD1; size: few; DNA: TGTGCCAGCAGTTCGGACAGGGCAAAACAGCCCCAGCATTTT; CDR3: CASSSDRAKQPQHF
J: TRBJ1-6; V: TRBV4-3; D: NA; size: NA; DNA: TGCGCCAGCAGCCAAGACGACTGGAGGACAAATTCACCCCTCCACTTT; CDR3: CASSQDDWRTNSPLHF
J: TRBJ2-7; V: TRBV2; D: TRBD1; size: NA; DNA: TGTGCCAGCAGGGATATGGGACAGCGAGGAACGCCGACCTACGAGCAGTACTTC; CDR3: CASRDMGQRGTPTYEQYF
J: TRBJ2-3; V: TRBV5-1; D: NA; size: NA; DNA: TGCGCCAGCAGCTTGTTTGGCTCGGGCACAGATACGCAGTATTTT; CDR3: CASSLFGSGTDTQYF
J: TRBJ2-5; V: TRBV15; D: NA; size: NA; DNA: TGTGCCACCAGCAGAGAGTCGAGGGTCCAAGAGACCCAGTACTTC; CDR3: CATSRESRVQETQYF
J: TRBJ1-1; V: TRBV28; D: NA; size: NA; DNA: TGTGCCAGCAGTTTTTTCCAGGGCGGAACTGAAGCTTTCTTT; CDR3: CASSFFQGGTEAFF
J: TRBJ1-5; V: TRBV27; D: NA; size: NA; DNA: TGTGCCAGCAGCCTTTGTAGCAATCAGCCCCAGCATTTT; CDR3: CASSLCSNQPQHF
J: TRBJ2-1; V: TRBV9; D: TRBD1; size: once; DNA: TGTGCCAGCAGCTCCCGGGACAGGTACAATGAGCAGTTCTTC; CDR3: CASSSRDRYNEQFF
J: TRBJ2-7; V: TRBV6-6; D: NA; size: NA; DNA: TGTGCCAGCAGTTACTCGCGCCCGAGCTCCTACGAGCAGTACTTC; CDR3: CASSYSRPSSYEQYF
J: TRBJ2-1; V: TRBV19; D: NA; size: few; DNA: TGTGCCAGTAGTCCACAGGGAACTGAGCAGTTCTTC; CDR3: CASSPQGTEQFF
J: TRBJ2-5; V: TRBV28; D: TRBD2; size: NA; DNA: TGTGCCAGCAGCCCCGACGGACTAGCGGGGCCGGGGGAGACCCAGTACTTC; CDR3: CASSPDGLAGPGETQYF
J: TRBJ2-7; V: TRBV9; D: TRBD2; size: NA; DNA: TGTGCCAGCACCGGACTAGCGGGGGGCGAGCAGTACTTC; CDR3: CASTGLAGGEQYF
J: TRBJ2-7; V: TRBV7-2; D: TRBD2; size: many; DNA: TGTGCCAGCAGCTTTAGCCTCCGAATAGCGGGGGGGCAATTCGAGCAGTACTTC; CDR3: CASSFSLRIAGGQFEQYF
J: TRBJ2-7; V: TRBV27; D: TRBD1; size: NA; DNA: TGTGCCAGCAGTTACTCCCGGGACAGCTCCTACGAGCAGTACTTC; CDR3: CASSYSRDSSYEQYF